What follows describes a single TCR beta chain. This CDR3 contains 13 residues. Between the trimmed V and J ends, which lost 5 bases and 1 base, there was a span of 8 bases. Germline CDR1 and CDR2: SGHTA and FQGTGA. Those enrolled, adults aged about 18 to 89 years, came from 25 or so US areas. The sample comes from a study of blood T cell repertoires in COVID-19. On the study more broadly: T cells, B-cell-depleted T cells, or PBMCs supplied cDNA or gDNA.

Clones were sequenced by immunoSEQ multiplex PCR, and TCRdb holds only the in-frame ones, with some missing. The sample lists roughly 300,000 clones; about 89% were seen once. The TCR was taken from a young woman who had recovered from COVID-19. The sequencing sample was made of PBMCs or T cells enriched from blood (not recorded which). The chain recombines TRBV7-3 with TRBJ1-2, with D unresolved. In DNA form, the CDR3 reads TGTGCCAGCAGCGACGACAATAACTATGGCTACACCTTC. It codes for CASSDDNNYGYTF.